The 10 T cell receptor beta chains below come from one sample, sequenced in a study of cytomegalovirus exposure and HLA in healthy donors. The repertoire was sequenced with immunoSEQ multiplex PCR; TCRdb's copy has only in-frame clones and lacks some. The sample includes 130,000 or so clones, roughly 89% seen only once; the top ten take approximately 2.1%. Sequenced: PBMCs. Source of these receptors: a young woman in good health and CMV-seronegative.

V gene TRBV5-1 combines with J gene TRBJ2-1; TRBD1 is a possible D gene (6 bases). V was shortened by 1 base and J by 8 bases, with 13 bases between the two germline ends. The CDR3 is 14 residues long. CDR1 and CDR2 (germline): SGHRS, YFSETQ. The CDR3, as DNA: TGCGCCAGCAGCTTGACCGGCTCAGGGGATGAGCAGTTCTTC. It translates to CASSLTGSGDEQFF.

On this clone: The junction differs from germline at one of its ends, possibly a read error. The chain joins TRBV29-1 to TRBJ1-3, with D unclear. This CDR3 is built from 15 residues. Germline V CDR1 and CDR2: SQVTM, ANQGSEA. As DNA, the CDR3 is TGCAGCGTTAAAGAGGCCCAGCGGGCTGGAAACACCATATATTTT. Protein: CSVKEAQRAGNTIYF.

V is TRBV2 and J is TRBJ2-7; 10 positions match TRBD1. CDR3 length equals 13 residues. Germline assignment: CDR1 SNHLY and CDR2 FYNNEI. The ends lost 6 bases at V and 6 bases at J; junction bases unmatched: 5. The CDR3 nucleotides read TGTGCCAGCAGGCCCGGGACAGGGGCCGAGCAGTACTTC. Residues: CASRPGTGAEQYF.

The CDR3 loop reads CASSSGGGLADYNEQFF. The CDR3 nucleotides are TGTGCCAGCAGTTCTGGGGGCGGCCTAGCGGACTACAATGAGCAGTTCTTC. The V call is TRBV28, the J call TRBJ2-1, with a weak D call TRBD2 (7 bases). Between the trimmed V and J ends, which lost 4 bases and 3 bases, there was a span of 19 bases. The CDR3 is 17 residues long. Germline lookup yields CDR1 MDHEN and CDR2 SYDVKM.

The genes are TRBV15 and TRBJ2-1; no clear D. The V and J ends lost 1 base and 9 bases respectively, with 13 bases between them. CDR1 is LNHNV and CDR2 is YYDKDF in the germline V gene (reference sequence). The CDR3 is 14 residues long. DNA for the CDR3: TGTGCCACCAGCAGAGTGGGTAGCCCGAGTGAGCAGTTCTTC. Residues: CATSRVGSPSEQFF.

This sequence joins TRBV28 and TRBJ2-1, with 13 bases fitting TRBD2. The CDR3 sequence is 21 residues long. The V and J ends lost 5 bases and 0 bases, in that order; junction bases with no gene match: 16. Germline CDR1 and CDR2: MDHEN and SYDVKM. The CDR3 nucleotides are TGTGCCAGCAGTCCACCCTTTACTAGCGGGGGGGTGGATCGCTCCTACAATGAGCAGTTCTTC. Translation: CASSPPFTSGGVDRSYNEQFF.

This CDR3 reads CSTGTGADQPQHF. The CDR3 coding sequence is TGCAGCACCGGGACAGGGGCTGATCAGCCCCAGCATTTT. The rearrangement uses TRBV29-1 and TRBJ1-5, with 10 bases that match TRBD1. V lost 8 bases and J lost 5; bases outside the gene matches: 6. Germline V gene sequence: CDR1 SQVTM, CDR2 ANQGSEA. The CDR3 spans 13 residues.

This rearrangement joins TRBV30 to TRBJ2-1; tentative D call: TRBD2 (6 bases). The ends were cut back, 3 bases at V and 10 bases at J, with 22 bases in the middle. Germline V gene data show CDR1 as GTSNPN and CDR2 as SVGIG (reference sequence). This CDR3 has 15 amino acids. The CDR3 loop reads CAWRPDYPGGGEQFF. The CDR3 nucleotides read TGTGCCTGGAGACCGGACTACCCCGGAGGAGGGGAGCAGTTCTTC.

This sequence joins TRBV25-1 and TRBJ2-5, with TRBD1 matching 8 bases. CDR1 is MGHDK and CDR2 is SYGVNS in the germline V gene. The CDR3 length is 14 residues. V lost 3 bases, J lost 5 bases, and 5 bases stayed unmatched. The CDR3 loop reads CASSDSRTGETQYF. The CDR3 coding sequence is TGTGCCAGCAGTGATAGCCGGACAGGGGAGACCCAGTACTTC.

This clone appeared once. The chain combines TRBV5-1 with TRBJ1-2, with D uncertain. Trimming pared 7 bases from V and 0 bases from J, leaving 16 bases between. CDR3 length equals 15 residues. Germline V gene sequence: CDR1 SGHRS, CDR2 YFSETQ. The CDR3 region has the DNA TGCGCCAGCTCCCCTTGGGTCAGCGCTAACTATGGCTACACCTTC. This sequence encodes CASSPWVSANYGYTF.